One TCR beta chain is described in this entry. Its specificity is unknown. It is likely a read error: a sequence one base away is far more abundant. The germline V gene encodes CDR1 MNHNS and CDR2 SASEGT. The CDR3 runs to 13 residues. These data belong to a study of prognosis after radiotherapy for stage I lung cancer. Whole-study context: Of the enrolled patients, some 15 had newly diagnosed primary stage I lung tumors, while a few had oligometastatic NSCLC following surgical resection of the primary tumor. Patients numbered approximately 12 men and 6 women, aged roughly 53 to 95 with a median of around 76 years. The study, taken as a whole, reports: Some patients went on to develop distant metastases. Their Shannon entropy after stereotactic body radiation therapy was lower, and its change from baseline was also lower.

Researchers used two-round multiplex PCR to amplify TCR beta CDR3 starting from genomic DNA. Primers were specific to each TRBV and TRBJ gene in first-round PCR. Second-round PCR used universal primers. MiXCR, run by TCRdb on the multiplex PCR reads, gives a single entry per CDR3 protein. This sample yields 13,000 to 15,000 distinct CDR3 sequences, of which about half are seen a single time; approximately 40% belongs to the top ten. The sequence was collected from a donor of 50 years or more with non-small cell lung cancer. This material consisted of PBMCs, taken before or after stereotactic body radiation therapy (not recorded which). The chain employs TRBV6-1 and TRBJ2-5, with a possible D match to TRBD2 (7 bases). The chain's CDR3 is CATNTGGQETHYF. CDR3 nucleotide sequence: TGTGCCACGAATACGGGGGGCCAAGAGACCCATTACTTC.